This is a list of T cell receptor beta chains from one sample in a study of T-cell memory formation after mild COVID-19. In TCRdb, the 5' RACE reads were re-called with MiXCR into one record per CDR3 protein. The sample consists of 100,000 to 150,000 distinct CDR3 sequences, about 6% of them appearing once. The sequenced material came from PBMCs or a T cell subset sorted from them (not recorded which). The receptors shown here come from an adult woman who had mild COVID-19 (a few samples of this study predate the infection). Cell type and time point are not known. Each CDR3 is given with its conserved first and last residue.

j_gene: TRBJ2-7
v_gene: TRBV18
CDR3aa: CASSVGTSNSYEQYF

j_gene: TRBJ2-3
v_gene: TRBV20-1
CDR3aa: CSARTTAWDTQYF

j_gene: TRBJ1-3
v_gene: TRBV10-3
CDR3aa: CAISEWEPGQASGNTIYF

j_gene: TRBJ2-4
v_gene: TRBV12-3/TRBV12-4
CDR3aa: CASSPPQLAKNIQYF

j_gene: TRBJ2-3
v_gene: TRBV6-2/TRBV6-3
CDR3aa: CASVWASGGSTDTQYF

j_gene: TRBJ1-2
v_gene: TRBV4-3
CDR3aa: CASSQGDGDYGYTF

j_gene: TRBJ2-7
v_gene: TRBV12-3/TRBV12-4
CDR3aa: CASSFPGQGIYEQYF

j_gene: TRBJ2-3
v_gene: TRBV5-1
CDR3aa: CASSVGQGSDTQYF

j_gene: TRBJ2-5
v_gene: TRBV5-1
CDR3aa: CASSIVLSGGRKTQYF

j_gene: TRBJ2-3
v_gene: TRBV5-1
CDR3aa: CASSLARGTSTDTQYF

j_gene: TRBJ2-4
v_gene: TRBV4-3
CDR3aa: CASSQDGLAKNIQYF

j_gene: TRBJ2-2
v_gene: TRBV7-3
CDR3aa: CASSFSGQGGGELFF

j_gene: TRBJ2-3
v_gene: TRBV19
CDR3aa: CASSQSLTDTQYF

j_gene: TRBJ1-1
v_gene: TRBV7-9
CDR3aa: CASSLALHDTEAFF

j_gene: TRBJ2-7
v_gene: TRBV5-4
CDR3aa: CASTTRQGSYEQYF

j_gene: TRBJ1-5
v_gene: TRBV19
CDR3aa: CASSLYPGTGNQPQHF

j_gene: TRBJ1-1
v_gene: TRBV7-6
CDR3aa: CASSAAGRLNTEAFF

j_gene: TRBJ2-3
v_gene: TRBV5-6
CDR3aa: CASSLARQRSTDTQYF

j_gene: TRBJ2-3
v_gene: TRBV12-2
CDR3aa: CASWHPSTDTQYF

j_gene: TRBJ2-3
v_gene: TRBV5-1
CDR3aa: CASSLDLATDTQYF

j_gene: TRBJ2-7
v_gene: TRBV5-1
CDR3aa: CASSPDPGLAAEQYF

j_gene: TRBJ1-5
v_gene: TRBV7-2
CDR3aa: CASSLGQGAQPQHF

j_gene: TRBJ1-2
v_gene: TRBV4-3
CDR3aa: CASSQDLRIRQGTYGYTF

j_gene: TRBJ2-1
v_gene: TRBV12-3/TRBV12-4
CDR3aa: CASSIAGTGYNEQFF

j_gene: TRBJ2-7
v_gene: TRBV7-6
CDR3aa: CASSYGTGRYEQYF

j_gene: TRBJ2-1
v_gene: TRBV5-1
CDR3aa: CASSLSRLAGENEQFF

j_gene: TRBJ2-7
v_gene: TRBV20-1
CDR3aa: CSAYTGAYEQYF

j_gene: TRBJ2-7
v_gene: TRBV3-1
CDR3aa: CASSQDWGGTEQYF

j_gene: TRBJ2-7
v_gene: TRBV6-2/TRBV6-3
CDR3aa: CASSQGRTEQYF

j_gene: TRBJ2-2
v_gene: TRBV7-3
CDR3aa: CASSPSAGAGGELFF

j_gene: TRBJ1-6
v_gene: TRBV29-1
CDR3aa: CSVQGGVGSPLHF

j_gene: TRBJ1-1
v_gene: TRBV7-2
CDR3aa: CASSPRLNTEAFF

j_gene: TRBJ2-1
v_gene: TRBV4-1
CDR3aa: CASSPIPLHYRGGPRLQQFF

j_gene: TRBJ1-2
v_gene: TRBV24-1
CDR3aa: CATSDSKGLRHYGYTF

j_gene: TRBJ2-1
v_gene: TRBV5-1
CDR3aa: CASSLTGGGPYNEQFF

j_gene: TRBJ1-6
v_gene: TRBV18
CDR3aa: CASSAGQGRSPLHF

j_gene: TRBJ2-5
v_gene: TRBV20-1
CDR3aa: CSASPGTGGQETQYF

j_gene: TRBJ1-4
v_gene: TRBV4-1
CDR3aa: CASRHIGAGRGKLFF

j_gene: TRBJ2-7
v_gene: TRBV24-1
CDR3aa: CATRSTSGREQYF

j_gene: TRBJ2-6
v_gene: TRBV30
CDR3aa: CAWSAPSGKPLTF

j_gene: TRBJ1-6
v_gene: TRBV20-1
CDR3aa: CSAPGGGSYNSPLHF

j_gene: TRBJ1-4
v_gene: TRBV20-1
CDR3aa: CSASRSSEKLFF

j_gene: TRBJ1-2
v_gene: TRBV12-3/TRBV12-4
CDR3aa: CASSLGERGGYTF

j_gene: TRBJ2-6
v_gene: TRBV18
CDR3aa: CASSPTQGFGANVLTF

j_gene: TRBJ2-3
v_gene: TRBV24-1
CDR3aa: CATSDVGYTKDTQYF

j_gene: TRBJ2-5
v_gene: TRBV12-3/TRBV12-4
CDR3aa: CASSLAGTVGETQYF

j_gene: TRBJ1-3
v_gene: TRBV9
CDR3aa: CASSVGGRPGNTIYF

j_gene: TRBJ2-1
v_gene: TRBV30
CDR3aa: CAWSGRGPYNEQFF

j_gene: TRBJ2-5
v_gene: TRBV29-1
CDR3aa: CSVKRETQYF

j_gene: TRBJ1-6
v_gene: TRBV12-3/TRBV12-4
CDR3aa: CASREGNNSPLHF

j_gene: TRBJ1-3
v_gene: TRBV7-2
CDR3aa: CASSPSGQAGNTIYF

j_gene: TRBJ1-2
v_gene: TRBV4-1
CDR3aa: CASSQDLSRGHYGYTF